The rows below give T cell receptor beta chains drawn from one sample of a study of blood T cell repertoires in COVID-19. The assay was immunoSEQ multiplex PCR, and TCRdb's table has in-frame clones only and misses some. Counted here are 220,000 or so clones, 82% occurring once; the ten biggest clones make up around 3.4%. Sequencing was carried out using PBMCs or T cells enriched from blood (not recorded which). Source of these receptors: a woman in her sixties or seventies who had recovered from COVID-19. CDR3s include the opening cysteine and the closing phenylalanine or tryptophan. A D gene is named only where the DNA matches it firmly. Clone size is given for some rows only: seen once, a few or many times, or a class if the clone is expanded.

.	.	TRBJ1-1	16	TRBV21-1	CASSNPGHSMNTEAFF	TGTGCCAGCAGCAATCCTGGTCATTCTATGAACACTGAAGCTTTCTTT
.	.	TRBJ1-4	14	TRBV25-1	CASSDESVNEKLFF	TGTGCCAGCAGTGATGAATCAGTTAATGAAAAACTGTTTTTT
few	.	TRBJ1-2	15	TRBV10-3	CAIREGAEANYGYTF	TGTGCCATCAGGGAAGGGGCCGAAGCTAACTATGGCTACACCTTC
.	TRBD1	TRBJ2-7	14	TRBV6-5	CASRIDRDLYEQYF	TGTGCCAGCAGAATAGACAGGGATCTATACGAGCAGTACTTC
.	TRBD2	TRBJ2-1	14	TRBV6-4	CASSSGTNYNEQFF	TGTGCCAGCAGCTCCGGGACTAACTACAATGAGCAGTTCTTC
.	.	TRBJ2-1	11	TRBV2	CASSGRNEQFF	TGTGCCAGCAGTGGGAGAAATGAGCAGTTCTTC
.	TRBD2	TRBJ2-1	13	TRBV29-1	CSVVVLAGNEQFF	TGCAGCGTTGTAGTACTAGCGGGTAATGAGCAGTTCTTC
.	.	TRBJ2-2	15	TRBV24-1	CATSAAGIGTGELFF	TGTGCCACCAGTGCGGCGGGGATAGGCACCGGGGAGCTGTTTTTT
.	.	TRBJ2-5	14	TRBV2	CASTPTGPGETQYF	TGTGCCAGCACCCCTACTGGTCCGGGAGAGACCCAGTACTTC
.	.	TRBJ2-3	11	TRBV12-3/TRBV12-4	CASSFLDTQYF	TGTGCCAGCAGTTTTCTAGATACGCAGTATTTT
.	.	TRBJ1-2	12	TRBV19	CASSSGYYGYTF	TGTGCCAGTAGTAGCGGCTACTATGGCTACACCTTC
few	TRBD1	TRBJ1-6	17	TRBV18	CASSLTIRDRVNSPLHF	TGTGCCAGCTCACTAACGATCCGGGACAGGGTTAATTCACCCCTCCACTTT
.	.	TRBJ1-4	13	TRBV4-1	CASSQGIREKLFF	TGCGCCAGCAGCCAGGGCATTAGGGAAAAACTGTTTTTT
.	.	TRBJ2-7	15	TRBV6-2/TRBV6-3	CASSYSSGVPYEQYF	TGTGCCAGCAGTTACTCCTCAGGGGTACCCTACGAGCAGTACTTC
.	TRBD1	TRBJ1-4	14	TRBV29-1	CSVAAGGDNEKLFF	TGCAGCGTGGCGGCAGGGGGCGATAATGAAAAACTGTTTTTT
.	.	TRBJ1-5	13	TRBV20-1	CSASSGGNQPQHF	TGCAGTGCTAGTTCGGGGGGGAACCAGCCCCAGCATTTT
.	TRBD1	TRBJ2-7	15	TRBV6-1	CASSEGDRFPYEQYF	TGTGCCAGCAGTGAAGGGGACAGGTTCCCCTACGAGCAGTACTTC
.	.	TRBJ1-1	16	TRBV5-6	CASSLAGRTVNTEAFF	TGTGCCAGCAGCCTGGCGGGGAGGACGGTGAACACTGAAGCTTTCTTT
.	.	TRBJ1-2	16	TRBV6-4	CASSDEGHPKDYGYTF	TGTGCCAGCAGTGATGAGGGACACCCTAAGGACTATGGCTACACCTTC
.	.	TRBJ2-2	14	TRBV5-1	CASSLNSYTGELFF	TGCGCCAGCAGCTTGAACAGTTACACCGGGGAGCTGTTTTTT
.	.	TRBJ1-5	14	TRBV2	CASSSRSNNQPQHF	TGTGCCAGCAGTTCCAGGTCCAACAATCAGCCCCAGCATTTT
few	.	TRBJ2-7	14	TRBV5-1	CASSLVGGTYEQYF	TGCGCCAGCAGCTTGGTTGGGGGGACCTACGAGCAGTACTTC
once	.	TRBJ1-1	13	TRBV9	CASSVAGNTEAFF	TGTGCCAGCAGCGTAGCAGGGAACACTGAAGCTTTCTTT
.	TRBD1	TRBJ2-7	17	TRBV4-2	CASSPRRIGQGAYEQYF	TGTGCCAGCAGCCCAAGGCGTATCGGACAGGGGGCCTACGAGCAGTACTTC
.	.	TRBJ2-7	13	TRBV27	CASRRSQGYEQYF	TGTGCCAGCAGGCGTTCTCAGGGGTACGAGCAGTACTTC
few	TRBD1	TRBJ1-3	16	TRBV9	CASSVGRGFSGNTIYF	TGTGCCAGCAGCGTAGGCAGGGGGTTTTCAGGAAACACCATATATTTT
.	TRBD2	TRBJ2-2	16	TRBV11-3	CASSLVGSGVTGELFF	TGTGCCAGCAGCTTAGTGGGTAGCGGGGTCACCGGGGAGCTGTTTTTT
.	.	TRBJ1-6	15	TRBV3-1/TRBV3-2	CASTRGLSMDSPLHF	TGTGCCAGCACCCGAGGCTTGAGTATGGATTCACCCCTCCACTTT
.	.	TRBJ1-5	13	TRBV12-3/TRBV12-4	CASRKSGNQPQHF	TGTGCCAGCAGGAAAAGCGGGAATCAGCCCCAGCATTTT
.	TRBD1	TRBJ2-3	17	TRBV7-2	CASSHPGQGGFGYTQYF	TGTGCCAGCAGTCACCCGGGTCAAGGGGGCTTTGGATATACGCAGTATTTT
once	.	TRBJ1-2	13	TRBV19	CASSSMGTGGYTF	TGTGCCAGTAGTTCCATGGGTACAGGGGGCTACACCTTC
.	.	TRBJ1-6	15	TRBV4-3	CASSQGLRYNSPLHF	TGCGCCAGCAGCCAAGGCCTGAGATACAATTCACCCCTCCACTTT